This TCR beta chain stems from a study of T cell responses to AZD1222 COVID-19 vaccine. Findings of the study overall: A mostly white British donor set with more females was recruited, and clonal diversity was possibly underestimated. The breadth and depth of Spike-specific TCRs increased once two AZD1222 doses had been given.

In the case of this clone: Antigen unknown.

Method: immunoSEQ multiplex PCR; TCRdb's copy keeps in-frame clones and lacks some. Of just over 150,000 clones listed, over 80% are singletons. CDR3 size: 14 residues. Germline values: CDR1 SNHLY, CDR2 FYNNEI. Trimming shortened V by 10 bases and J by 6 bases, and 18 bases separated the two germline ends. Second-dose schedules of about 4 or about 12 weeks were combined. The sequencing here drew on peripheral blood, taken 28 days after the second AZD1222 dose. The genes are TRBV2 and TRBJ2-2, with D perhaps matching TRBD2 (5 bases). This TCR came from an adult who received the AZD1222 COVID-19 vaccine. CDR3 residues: CATLAGSVAGELFF. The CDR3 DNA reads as TGTGCCACCTTGGCGGGTTCGGTGGCCGGGGAGCTGTTTTTT.